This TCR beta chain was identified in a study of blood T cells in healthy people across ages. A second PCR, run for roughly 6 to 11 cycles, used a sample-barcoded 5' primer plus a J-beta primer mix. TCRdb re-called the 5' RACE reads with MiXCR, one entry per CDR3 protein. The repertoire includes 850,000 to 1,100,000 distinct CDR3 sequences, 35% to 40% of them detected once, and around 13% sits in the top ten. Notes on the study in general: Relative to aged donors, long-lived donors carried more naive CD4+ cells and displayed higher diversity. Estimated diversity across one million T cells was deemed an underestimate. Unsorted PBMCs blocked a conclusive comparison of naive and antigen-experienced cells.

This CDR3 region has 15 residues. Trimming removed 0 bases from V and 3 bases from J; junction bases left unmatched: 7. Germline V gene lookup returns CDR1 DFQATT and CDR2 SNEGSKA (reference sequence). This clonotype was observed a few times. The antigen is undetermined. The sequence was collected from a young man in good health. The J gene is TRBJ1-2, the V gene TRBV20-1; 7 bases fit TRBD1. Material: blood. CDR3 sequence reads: CSAREGAGGDYGYTF. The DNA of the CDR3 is TGCAGTGCTAGAGAAGGGGCAGGGGGGGACTATGGCTACACCTTC.